The 13 T cell receptor beta chains presented below share a single source sample, sequenced in a study of STAT5B mutations in CD4+ large granular lymphocyte leukemia. The method was immunoSEQ multiplex PCR; TCRdb's version includes in-frame clones alone and lacks a portion of them. The table lists more than 30,000 clones, approximately 73% of them singletons. The sequenced sample consisted of CD4+ T cells from blood buffy coats. All receptors derive from a human donor in good health.

This clone has only a few counts. This sequence joins TRBV19 and TRBJ1-1; TRBD1 aligns across 7 bases. Looked up from germline, CDR1 is LNHDA and CDR2 is SQIVND (reference sequence). The CDR3 is 14 amino acids. Trimming cost V 5 bases and J 4 bases; bases outside gene matches: 7. CDR3 residues: CASSLPGQRTEAFF. The CDR3 coding sequence is TGTGCCAGTAGTCTTCCGGGACAGCGCACTGAAGCTTTCTTT.

The J gene is TRBJ2-3, the V gene TRBV7-2; D not certain. Trimming took 4 bases from V and 4 from J, leaving 9 bases between them. The CDR3 covers 13 residues. Per the germline V gene, CDR1 is SGHTA and CDR2 is FQGNSA. The CDR3 region is CASSSAYPDTQYF. The CDR3 region has the DNA TGTGCCAGCAGCTCCGCGTATCCAGATACGCAGTATTTT.

The CDR3 is CASSFPPGSGEKLFF. Written as DNA, the CDR3 is TGTGCCAGCAGCTTTCCCCCGGGGAGTGGGGAAAAACTGTTTTTT. The V and J genes are TRBV7-2 and TRBJ1-4; D gene ambiguous. V was cut by 3 bases and J by 8 bases, with 16 bases left in between. The CDR3 has 15 residues. Germline loops: CDR1 SGHTA, CDR2 FQGNSA.

V gene TRBV5-1 combines with J gene TRBJ1-2; a possible D gene is TRBD1 (6 bases). The CDR3 runs 12 residues. V was pared by 4 bases and J by 7 bases, with 11 bases between. Germline CDR1 SGHRS, CDR2 YFSETQ. The CDR3 nucleotides are TGCGCCAGCAGCGAGACAGGTTCTGGCTACACCTTC. Its protein product is CASSETGSGYTF.

This chain uses TRBV29-1 with TRBJ1-3, with TRBD1 as a possible D gene (6 bases). The CDR3 is 15 residues long. V was clipped by 7 bases and J by 0 bases, with 16 bases between them. Germline V gives CDR1 SQVTM, CDR2 ANQGSEA. CDR3 sequence reads: CSASFTGISGNTIYF. The CDR3 DNA sequence: TGCAGCGCTTCTTTTACAGGGATCTCTGGAAACACCATATATTTT.

This clone was detected only once. This chain joins TRBV10-2 and TRBJ1-5; TRBD1 aligns across 8 bases. The CDR3 contains 15 residues. Trimming took 3 bases from V and 7 from J; bases not matched to a gene: 8. Germline CDR1 reads WSHSY; CDR2 reads SAAADI. Here the CDR3 reads CASSDGTGLRQPQHF. CDR3 coding DNA: TGCGCCAGCAGTGATGGGACAGGCCTCAGGCAGCCCCAGCATTTT.

This chain joins TRBV15 and TRBJ2-7, with 13 bases that match TRBD2. The germline V gene encodes CDR1 LNHNV and CDR2 YYDKDF (reference sequence). The length of the CDR3 is 16 residues. V was clipped by 2 bases and J by 5 bases; unmatched bases: 6. The CDR3 DNA sequence: TGTGCCACCAGCAGAATAGGACTAGCGGGAGTGAACGAGCAGTACTTC. It translates to CATSRIGLAGVNEQYF.

V gene TRBV4-2 combines with J gene TRBJ2-3; TRBD1 might be the D (6 bases). This CDR3 spans 15 amino acids. The germline V and J ends were trimmed by 4 bases and 1 base, with 12 bases remaining between them. CDR1 is LGHNA and CDR2 is YNFKEQ in the germline V gene. This chain's CDR3 is CASSPLGAGTDTQYF. The CDR3 nucleotides are TGTGCCAGCAGCCCCCTGGGGGCCGGCACAGATACGCAGTATTTT.

CDR3 nucleotides: TGCGCCAGCAGATATCCGGGAAGCTCTGGAAACACCATATATTTT. Protein sequence: CASRYPGSSGNTIYF. This chain joins TRBV10-1 and TRBJ1-3; no firm D call. The length of the CDR3 is 15 residues. Germline assignment: CDR1 WNHNN and CDR2 SYGVQD (reference sequence). The V and J ends lost 6 bases and 0 bases respectively, with 12 bases between them.

V and J are TRBV30 and TRBJ1-5; tentative D call: TRBD1 (5 bases). The CDR3 covers 14 residues. Trimming pared 5 bases from V and 3 bases from J, leaving 14 bases between. Germline lookup yields CDR1 GTSNPN and CDR2 SVGIG (reference sequence). CDR3 nucleotide sequence: TGTGCCTGGGGGGGGACGAACCTCAATCAGCCCCAGCATTTT. Its translation: CAWGGTNLNQPQHF.

This chain connects TRBV10-2 to TRBJ1-1; no clear D gene. V lost 3 bases and J 6 bases, leaving 14 bases between the germline ends. The V gene's germline CDR1 is WSHSY and CDR2 SAAADI. The CDR3 loop spans 14 amino acids. The CDR3 loop reads CASSDGGIPSEAFF. CDR3 in DNA: TGCGCCAGCAGTGACGGAGGGATCCCTTCTGAAGCTTTCTTT.

V and J are TRBV6-1 and TRBJ2-5; the match to TRBD1 covers 7 bases. The CDR3 runs to 15 residues. Per the germline V gene, CDR1 is MNHNS and CDR2 is SASEGT. The trim removed 4 bases at V and 1 base at J, leaving 6 bases unmatched. CDR3 bases: TGTGCCAGCAGTGGGCCCGGGACAGTCCAAGAGACCCAGTACTTC. Residues: CASSGPGTVQETQYF.

The V gene is TRBV4-3, the J gene TRBJ2-1, with no clear D. This CDR3 spans 14 amino acids. Trimming took 4 bases from V and 5 from J, leaving 12 bases between them. Germline CDR1 is LGHNA and CDR2 is YSLEER. The CDR3 coding sequence is TGCGCCAGCAGCCGGCTTGCCGACGACAATGAGCAGTTCTTC. Protein: CASSRLADDNEQFF.